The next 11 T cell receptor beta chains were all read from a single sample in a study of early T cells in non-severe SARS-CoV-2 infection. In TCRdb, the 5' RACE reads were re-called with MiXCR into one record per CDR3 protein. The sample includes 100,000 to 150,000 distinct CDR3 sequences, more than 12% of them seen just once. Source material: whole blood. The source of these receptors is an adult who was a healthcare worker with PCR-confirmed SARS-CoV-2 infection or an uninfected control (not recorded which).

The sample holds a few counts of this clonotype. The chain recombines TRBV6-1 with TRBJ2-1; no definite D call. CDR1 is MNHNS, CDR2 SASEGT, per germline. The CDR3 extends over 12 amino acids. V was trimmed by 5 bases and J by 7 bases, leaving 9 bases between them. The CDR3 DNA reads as TGTGCCAGCAGTTCATTTTTGAATGAGCAGTTCTTC. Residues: CASSSFLNEQFF.

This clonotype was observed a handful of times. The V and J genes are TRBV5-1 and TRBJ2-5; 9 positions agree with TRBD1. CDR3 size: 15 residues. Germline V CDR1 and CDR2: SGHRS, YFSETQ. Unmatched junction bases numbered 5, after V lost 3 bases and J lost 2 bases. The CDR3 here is CASSSPGQGQETQYF. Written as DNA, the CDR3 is TGCGCCAGCAGCTCCCCCGGACAGGGGCAAGAGACCCAGTACTTC.

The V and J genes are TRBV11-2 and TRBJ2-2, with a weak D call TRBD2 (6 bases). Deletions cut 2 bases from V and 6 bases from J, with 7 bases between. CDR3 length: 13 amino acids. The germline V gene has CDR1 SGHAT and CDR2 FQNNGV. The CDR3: CASSLTGAGELFF. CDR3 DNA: TGTGCCAGCAGCTTAACGGGGGCCGGGGAGCTGTTTTTT.

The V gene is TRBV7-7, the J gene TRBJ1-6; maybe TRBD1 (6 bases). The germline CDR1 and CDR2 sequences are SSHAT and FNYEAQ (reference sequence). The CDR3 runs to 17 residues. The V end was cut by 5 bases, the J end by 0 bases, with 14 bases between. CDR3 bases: TGTGCCAGCAGCGGTGACAGGAGCCTCTCCTATAATTCACCCCTCCACTTT. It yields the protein CASSGDRSLSYNSPLHF.

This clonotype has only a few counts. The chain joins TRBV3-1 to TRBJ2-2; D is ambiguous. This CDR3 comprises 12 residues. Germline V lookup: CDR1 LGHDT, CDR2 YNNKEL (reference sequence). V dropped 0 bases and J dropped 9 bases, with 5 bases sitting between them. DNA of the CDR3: TGTGCCAGCAGCCAAGATTACCGGGAGCTGTTTTTT. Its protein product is CASSQDYRELFF.

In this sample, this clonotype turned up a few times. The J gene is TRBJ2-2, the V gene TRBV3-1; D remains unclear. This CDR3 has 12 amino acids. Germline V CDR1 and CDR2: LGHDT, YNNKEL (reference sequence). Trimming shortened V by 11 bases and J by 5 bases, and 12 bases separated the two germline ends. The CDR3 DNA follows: TGTGCCGTTCGAATACCTACCGGGGAGCTGTTTTTT. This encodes CAVRIPTGELFF.

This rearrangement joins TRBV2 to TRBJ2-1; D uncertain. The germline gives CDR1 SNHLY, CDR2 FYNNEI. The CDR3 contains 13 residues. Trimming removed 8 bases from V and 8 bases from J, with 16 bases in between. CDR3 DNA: TGTGCCAGCGGGTTTAGGGCTCTCTATGAGCAGTTCTTC. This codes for CASGFRALYEQFF.

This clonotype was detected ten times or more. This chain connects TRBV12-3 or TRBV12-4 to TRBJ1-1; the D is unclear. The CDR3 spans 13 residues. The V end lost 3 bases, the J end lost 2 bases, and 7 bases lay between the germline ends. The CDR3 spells CASSLTTNTEAFF. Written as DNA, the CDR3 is TGTGCCAGCAGTTTGACGACAAACACTGAAGCTTTCTTT.

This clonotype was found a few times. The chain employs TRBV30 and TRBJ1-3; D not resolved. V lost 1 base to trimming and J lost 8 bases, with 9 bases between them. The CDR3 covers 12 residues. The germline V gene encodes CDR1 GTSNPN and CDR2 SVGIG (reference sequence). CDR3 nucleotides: TGTGCCTGGAGTGCGAATATCGACACCATATATTTT. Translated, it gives CAWSANIDTIYF.

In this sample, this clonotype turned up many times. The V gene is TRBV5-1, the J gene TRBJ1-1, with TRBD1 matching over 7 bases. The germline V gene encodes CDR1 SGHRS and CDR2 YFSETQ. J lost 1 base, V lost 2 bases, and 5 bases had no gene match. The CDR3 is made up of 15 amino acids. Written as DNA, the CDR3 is TGCGCCAGCAGCTTTGCCGGGACAGAGAACACTGAAGCTTTCTTT. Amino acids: CASSFAGTENTEAFF.

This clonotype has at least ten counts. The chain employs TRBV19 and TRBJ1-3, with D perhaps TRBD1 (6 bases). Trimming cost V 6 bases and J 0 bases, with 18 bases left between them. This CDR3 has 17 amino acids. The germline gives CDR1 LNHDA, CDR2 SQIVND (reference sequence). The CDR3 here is CASSLQQGPNSGNTIYF. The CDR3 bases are TGTGCCAGTAGCCTCCAACAGGGCCCGAACTCTGGAAACACCATATATTTT.